The 8 T cell receptor beta chains reported below all come from one sample, sequenced in a study of human T cells and chemical hapten exposure. TCRdb re-called the RACE reads through MiXCR, storing one row per CDR3 protein. This sample carries under 200,000 distinct CDR3 sequences, roughly 26% of them seen once, and the ten largest clones take roughly 2.2%. Regarding time point: patch test 3, about 24 weeks after DPC sensitization. Treatment in this sample: therapeutic diphenylcyclopropenone sensitization with weekly scalp DPC. The sample was whole blood, taken in connection with sensitization to the hapten diphenylcyclopropenone (DPC). Source of these receptors: a woman between 18 and 29 years old with alopecia areata. Some clones in this sample may be carry-over from other donors' samples.

The gene calls are TRBV11-2 and TRBJ2-2; 9 bases match TRBD1. J was trimmed by 4 bases and V by 5 bases; bases with no gene match: 5. CDR3 size: 15 residues. Germline assignment: CDR1 SGHAT and CDR2 FQNNGV. The CDR3 nucleotides read TGTGCCAGCAGCCTCATGGGACAGGGCACCGGGGAGCTGTTTTTT. Its translation: CASSLMGQGTGELFF.

The chain combines TRBV5-6 with TRBJ2-3; possibly TRBD1 or TRBD2 for D (6 bases each). The CDR3 loop spans 14 amino acids. V was shortened by 3 bases and J by 6 bases, with 14 bases between the two germline ends. The V gene's germline CDR1 is SGHDT and CDR2 YYEEEE. CDR3 protein: CASSSTGGPDTQYF. In DNA, the CDR3 is TGTGCCAGCAGCTCTACCGGGGGCCCCGATACGCAGTATTTT.

This clonotype showed up just a few times. The rearrangement links TRBV2 to TRBJ1-1; D is unclear. This CDR3 is built from 14 residues. The V end lost 2 bases, the J end lost 0 bases, and 7 bases lay between the germline ends. CDR1 and CDR2 (germline): SNHLY, FYNNEI. CDR3 residues: CASSERLMNTEAFF. The CDR3, as DNA: TGTGCCAGCAGTGAAAGGTTGATGAACACTGAAGCTTTCTTT.

The chain uses TRBV29-1 and TRBJ1-2, with D hard to call. From germline, CDR1 is SQVTM and CDR2 ANQGSEA. V was shortened by 3 bases and J by 2 bases, with 10 bases between the two germline ends. The CDR3 covers 13 residues. The CDR3 sequence: CSVDYSRNYGYTF. The CDR3 bases are TGCAGCGTTGATTATTCACGGAACTATGGCTACACCTTC.

This chain links TRBV29-1 with TRBJ2-2; D gene uncertain. Germline V CDR1 and CDR2: SQVTM, ANQGSEA. Between the trimmed V and J ends, which lost 5 bases and 4 bases, there was a span of 20 bases. The CDR3 sequence is 16 residues long. CDR3 coding DNA: TGCAGCGTTCTTCCCCCCGGCGGCCGGCGCACCGGGGAGCTGTTTTTT. It codes for CSVLPPGGRRTGELFF.

This clonotype was observed a few times. The chain carries TRBV7-2 and TRBJ2-5; D perhaps matches TRBD2 (6 bases). The CDR3 runs 13 residues. Germline CDR1 reads SGHTA; CDR2 reads FQGNSA. Trimming stripped 6 bases from V and 3 bases from J, with 11 bases between. CDR3 DNA: TGTGCCAGCAGTACCGGGAGCAAAGAGACCCAGTACTTC. Residues: CASSTGSKETQYF.

This CDR3 reads CSAGKGSNQPQHF. The CDR3 DNA reads TGCAGTGCTGGGAAAGGGAGCAATCAGCCCCAGCATTTT. The chain has TRBV20-1 and TRBJ1-5; D remains ambiguous. V gave up 5 bases and J gave up 1 base, with 9 bases separating them. Germline V gene sequence: CDR1 DFQATT, CDR2 SNEGSKA (reference sequence). The CDR3 runs to 13 residues.

This chain joins TRBV6-2 or TRBV6-3 and TRBJ1-5; no clear D gene. The V end was cut by 5 bases, the J end by 2 bases, with 10 bases between. In germline, CDR1 is MNHEY, CDR2 SVGEGT. This CDR3 is built from 14 residues. The CDR3 sequence: CASSPPGGNQPQHF. The DNA of the CDR3 is TGTGCCAGCAGTCCCCCCGGTGGCAATCAGCCCCAGCATTTT.